The table lists the clone carrying this T cell receptor beta chain with a few counts. Using its own MiXCR run on the 5' RACE reads, TCRdb lists one record per CDR3 protein. The sample has 300,000 to 400,000 distinct CDR3 sequences, over 10% seen once. This specimen belongs to a study of T-cell memory formation after mild COVID-19. Germline-derived CDR1 and CDR2 are SEHNR and FQNEAQ (reference sequence). Trimming removed 5 bases at V and 0 bases at J, with 23 bases between. This CDR3 contains 19 residues. The chain links TRBV7-9 to TRBJ1-5; D may be TRBD1 (5 bases). Sequencing was performed on PBMCs or a T cell subset sorted from them (not recorded which). The sequence came from a man aged 18 to 29 who had mild COVID-19 (a few samples of this study predate the infection). Cell type and time point are not known. The CDR3 region is CASSPLGPPGTDSNQPQHF. The CDR3 DNA follows: TGTGCCAGCAGCCCACTTGGCCCCCCAGGGACCGATAGCAATCAGCCCCAGCATTTT.